This T cell receptor beta chain was recorded in a study of regulatory T cells in long-lasting Graves disease. Study-level background: Antithyroid drug intake by newly diagnosed Graves' patients had lasted under 3 months.

Assembly of TCR beta libraries relied on iRepertoire HTBI primers together with Arm-PCR of CDR3 regions. TCRdb reprocessed the multiplex PCR reads with MiXCR, giving one entry per CDR3 protein. Among roughly 440,000 distinct CDR3 sequences listed, about a sixth were seen once. Stated time point: newly diagnosed GD, antithyroid drugs for less than 3 months. Preparation of the TCR library used RNA extracted from PBMCs. CDR3 length equals 16 residues. With 2 bases removed from V and 3 bases from J, the gap between germline ends came to 15 bases. Looked up from germline, CDR1 is SGDLS and CDR2 is YYNGEE. This sample also appeared in a second study, on T cells in Graves' hyperthyroidism and ophthalmopathy.

The input for sequencing was peripheral blood mononuclear cells (PBMCs), taken at new diagnosis, from a patient treated with antithyroid drugs. This TCR came from a young woman with Graves disease. The chain employs TRBV9 and TRBJ2-1; D perhaps matches TRBD1 (6 bases). CDR3 amino acids: CASSVIPEDSYNEQFF. The CDR3 nucleotides read TGTGCCAGCAGCGTCATCCCCGAGGACAGCTACAATGAGCAGTTCTTC.